One T cell receptor (beta chain) is described in this entry. The antigen is undetermined. Some clones are missing from TCRdb's copy, which holds only in-frame ones; the method was immunoSEQ multiplex PCR. The profile shows about 700,000 clones, 74% of them singletons. This sample was included in a study of shared clonotypes between healthy human individuals. General study results and limits: Represented diversity, genetic and exposure-history alike, was limited by few donors. Across subsets, estimated richness was generally greater for naive than for memory populations.

Material: memory CD4+ T cells sorted from blood. As for subset: CD45RA-negative fraction. The TCR sequence derives from a woman in her thirties in good health.

The CDR3 nucleotides read TGTGCCAGCAGCTTAGACGGGACAAGTTGGACCTACGAGCAGTACTTC. Encoded protein: CASSLDGTSWTYEQYF. The chain recombines TRBV7-2 with TRBJ2-7, with D possibly being TRBD1 (6 bases). Per the germline V gene, CDR1 is SGHTA and CDR2 is FQGNSA. The CDR3 spans 16 residues. V gave up 1 base and J gave up 2 bases, with 15 bases separating them.